The 22 T cell receptor beta chains reported below all come from one sample, sequenced in a study of technical replicates of blood from a few donors. Assay used: immunoSEQ multiplex PCR; TCRdb lists only in-frame clones, some missing. Altogether about 61,000 clones are present, less than 98% being singletons, with the ten largest covering over 0.15%. The specimen sequenced was T cells isolated from PBMCs. These receptors all stem from a human donor in good health.

J is TRBJ2-5 and V is TRBV12-5, with D possibly matching TRBD1 (6 bases). The ends were cut back, 1 base at V and 2 bases at J, with 8 bases in the middle. CDR1 is LGHNT, CDR2 FRNRAP, per germline. This CDR3 contains 14 residues. This CDR3 is CASGLGTAQETQYF. The CDR3 DNA sequence: TGTGCTAGTGGTTTGGGGACAGCACAAGAGACCCAGTACTTC.

This sequence joins TRBV7-6 and TRBJ2-3; 8 nucleotides align to TRBD2. Germline CDR1 SGHVS, CDR2 FNYEAQ. V lost 1 base to trimming and J lost 0 bases; unmatched junction nucleotides: 6. The CDR3 sequence is 17 residues long. The DNA of the CDR3 is TGTGCCAGCAGCTTAGTTTTTGGCGGGGGGAGCACAGATACGCAGTATTTT. Its protein product is CASSLVFGGGSTDTQYF.

The chain recombines TRBV29-1 with TRBJ2-5, with 9 bases fitting TRBD2. Germline CDR1 is SQVTM and CDR2 is ANQGSEA. The V gene end was trimmed by 7 bases and the J gene end by 2 bases; junction bases not matched to a gene: 8. This CDR3 is built from 14 residues. The CDR3 region is CSAILGLAQETQYF. The CDR3 nucleotides are TGCAGCGCCATTCTTGGACTAGCGCAAGAGACCCAGTACTTC.

The chain carries TRBV5-8 and TRBJ2-7; 13 bases agree with TRBD2. This CDR3 spans 14 amino acids. After removal of 4 bases from V and 3 bases from J, the junction contained 1 base not matched to a gene. Germline CDR1 and CDR2: SGHTS and YDEGEE. Written as DNA, the CDR3 is TGTGCCAGCAGCCGACTAGCGGGAGGCTACGAGCAGTACTTC. Amino acid sequence: CASSRLAGGYEQYF.

The genes are TRBV28 and TRBJ1-2, with 9 bases lining up with TRBD1. Germline V gene lookup returns CDR1 MDHEN and CDR2 SYDVKM. V shed 0 bases and J 7 bases; nucleotides not matched to a gene: 0. This CDR3 region has 13 residues. CDR3 DNA: TGTGCCAGCAGTTTATGGGACAGGGGTGGCTACACCTTC. Translation gives CASSLWDRGGYTF.

The chain combines TRBV5-1 with TRBJ1-5; 8 bases map to TRBD1. The CDR3 is 15 residues long. The J segment lost 5 bases and the V segment lost 4 bases, leaving 8 bases of the junction unmatched. CDR1 is SGHRS and CDR2 is YFSETQ in the germline V gene. The CDR3 is CASSLWTGSDQPQHF. The DNA for the CDR3 is TGCGCCAGCAGCCTTTGGACAGGGTCGGATCAGCCCCAGCATTTT.

The J gene is TRBJ2-5, the V gene TRBV4-1; D not resolved. CDR1 MGHRA and CDR2 YSYEKL come from the germline V gene. The V gene lost 1 base and the J gene lost 4 bases, with 7 bases spanning the gap. The CDR3 sequence is 13 residues long. CDR3 nucleotides: TGCGCCAGCAGCCAAGCAGCGACAGAGACCCAGTACTTC. This translates into CASSQAATETQYF.

The genes are TRBV2 and TRBJ1-1; no firm D call. CDR1 and CDR2 (germline): SNHLY, FYNNEI. The CDR3 loop spans 14 amino acids. V was clipped by 7 bases and J by 0 bases, with 12 bases between them. The chain's CDR3 is CASTTTTMNTEAFF. The CDR3 DNA reads as TGTGCCAGCACTACTACCACCATGAACACTGAAGCTTTCTTT.

The CDR3, as DNA: TGTGCCAGCAGTGAATATGACTTCCTGGTAGATACGCAGTATTTT. It yields the protein CASSEYDFLVDTQYF. The chain recombines TRBV6-1 with TRBJ2-3; D is uncertain. This CDR3 spans 15 amino acids. CDR1 and CDR2 from the germline V gene are MNHNS and SASEGT. Between the trimmed V and J ends, which lost 2 bases and 5 bases, there was a span of 14 bases.

The chain carries TRBV4-1 and TRBJ2-3; 7 bases agree with TRBD2. The CDR3 has 17 residues. The germline V gene encodes CDR1 MGHRA and CDR2 YSYEKL. Losses at the gene ends were 1 base for V and 3 bases for J; bases not matched to a gene: 10. The CDR3 region has the DNA TGCGCCAGCAGCCAAGGCCGCGCGGGAGAGGTGACAGATACGCAGTATTTT. Residues: CASSQGRAGEVTDTQYF.

The chain carries TRBV27 and TRBJ2-4; the D gene is possibly TRBD2 (5 bases). With 6 bases removed from V and 2 bases from J, the gap between germline ends came to 14 bases. The CDR3 is 15 amino acids. Per germline, CDR1 MNHEY and CDR2 SMNVEV (reference sequence). CDR3 amino acids: CASRPLGASKNIQYF. The CDR3, as DNA: TGTGCCAGCAGACCTTTGGGAGCCTCCAAAAACATTCAGTACTTC.

The chain couples TRBV19 to TRBJ1-2; 9 bases are a match to TRBD1. From germline, CDR1 is LNHDA and CDR2 SQIVND (reference sequence). The CDR3 is 14 amino acids. With 3 bases clipped from V and 12 bases from J, the junction kept 11 bases outside the gene matches. Here the CDR3 DNA reads TGTGCCAGTAGTATCACTTTGGGGGACAGGGCCAACACCTTC. This translates into CASSITLGDRANTF. The entire variable domain, with the rest obtained from reference TRBV19 and TRBJ1-2, is as follows: DGGITQSPKYLFRKEGQNVTLSCEQNLNHDAMYWYRQDPGQGLRLIYYSQIVNDFQKGDIAEGYSVSREKKESFPLTVTSAQKNPTAFYLCASSITLGDRANTFGSGTRLTVV.

The chain combines TRBV30 with TRBJ2-5; 14 nucleotides agree with TRBD2. From germline, CDR1 is GTSNPN and CDR2 SVGIG (reference sequence). With V trimmed by 2 bases and J by 2 bases, 7 bases remained unmatched. There are 17 residues in the CDR3. The CDR3 sequence is CAWSTWTSGGSQETQYF. DNA for the CDR3: TGTGCCTGGAGTACCTGGACTAGCGGGGGGTCACAAGAGACCCAGTACTTC.

The J gene is TRBJ2-5, the V gene TRBV5-1, with 7 bases fitting TRBD2. J lost 1 base, V lost 2 bases, and 5 bases had no gene match. The germline CDR1 and CDR2 sequences are SGHRS and YFSETQ. This CDR3 has 15 amino acids. CDR3 sequence: CASSLNPGGQETQYF. CDR3 sequence (DNA): TGCGCCAGCAGCTTAAACCCGGGGGGCCAAGAGACCCAGTACTTC.

The genes are TRBV27 and TRBJ2-7; weak D call: TRBD2 (6 bases). V gave up 5 bases and J gave up 5 bases, with 16 bases separating them. The CDR3 sequence is 14 residues long. Per the germline V gene, CDR1 is MNHEY and CDR2 is SMNVEV (reference sequence). The CDR3 sequence: CASSLIGGGHEQYF. The CDR3 DNA reads TGTGCCAGCAGTCTCATTGGAGGAGGGCACGAGCAGTACTTC.

This rearrangement joins TRBV25-1 to TRBJ2-1; possible D gene TRBD2, 6 bases. This CDR3 has 12 residues. V gave up 7 bases and J gave up 4 bases, with 8 bases separating them. Germline CDR1 reads MGHDK; CDR2 reads SYGVNS. The CDR3 DNA is TGTGCCAGCATAGCGGATTACAATGAGCAGTTCTTC. Amino acids: CASIADYNEQFF.

The chain links TRBV5-1 to TRBJ2-3; D is possibly TRBD2 (5 bases). This CDR3 is 15 amino acids long. Germline lookup yields CDR1 SGHRS and CDR2 YFSETQ. Trimming removed 0 bases from V and 1 base from J, with 9 bases in between. The chain's CDR3 is CASSLEDFRTDTQYF. In DNA, the CDR3 is TGCGCCAGCAGCTTGGAGGACTTCCGCACAGATACGCAGTATTTT.

Details on this clone: This sample also contains other DNA sequences that code for the same CDR3. V and J are TRBV19 and TRBJ2-7; D gene ambiguous. Germline V CDR1 and CDR2: LNHDA, SQIVND (reference sequence). CDR3 length: 12 amino acids. V gave up 5 bases and J gave up 3 bases, with 8 bases separating them. The CDR3 protein is CASSGLSYEQYF. The CDR3 bases are TGTGCCAGTAGTGGTTTGAGCTACGAGCAGTACTTC.

The rearrangement joins TRBV28 to TRBJ2-7; no clear D gene. CDR1 and CDR2 (germline): MDHEN, SYDVKM. The CDR3 totals 16 residues. The V end lost 5 bases, the J end lost 0 bases, and 17 bases lay between the germline ends. The CDR3, as DNA: TGTGCCAGCAGTCTGACCCCGGGTCAAAGCTCCTACGAGCAGTACTTC. Translation: CASSLTPGQSSYEQYF. Together with reference TRBV28 and TRBJ2-7, the CDR3 gives the full variable domain: DVKVTQSSRYLVKRTGEKVFLECVQDMDHENMFWYRQDPGLGLRLIYFSYDVKMKEKGDIPEGYSVSREKKERFSLILESASTNQTSMYLCASSLTPGQSSYEQYFGPGTRLTVT.

In its sample, this clone was seen once. The chain combines TRBV5-1 with TRBJ1-5, with D possibly matching TRBD1 (6 bases). Germline V gives CDR1 SGHRS, CDR2 YFSETQ. This CDR3 is 13 amino acids long. The V end was cut by 4 bases, the J end by 5 bases, with 10 bases between. CDR3 sequence: CASSRDTDQPQHF. CDR3 coding DNA: TGCGCCAGCAGCAGGGACACCGATCAGCCCCAGCATTTT.

V gene TRBV7-8 combines with J gene TRBJ1-1; 7 nucleotides agree with TRBD1. The V gene end was trimmed by 6 bases and the J gene end by 0 bases; junction bases not matched to a gene: 16. CDR1 SGHVS and CDR2 FQNEAQ come from the germline V gene. The CDR3 has 18 amino acids. CDR3 loop: CASRRIHRGQRMNTEAFF. The CDR3 coding sequence is TGTGCCAGCAGACGAATCCACAGGGGACAACGAATGAACACTGAAGCTTTCTTT.

The V call is TRBV29-1, the J call TRBJ2-1; 16 bases align to TRBD2. The J segment lost 8 bases and the V segment lost 6 bases, leaving 4 bases of the junction unmatched. This CDR3 contains 14 residues. Germline CDR1 and CDR2: SQVTM and ANQGSEA. CDR3 in DNA: TGCAGCGTCGGGACTAGCGGGGGGGCGGATGAGCAGTTCTTC. Translation gives CSVGTSGGADEQFF.